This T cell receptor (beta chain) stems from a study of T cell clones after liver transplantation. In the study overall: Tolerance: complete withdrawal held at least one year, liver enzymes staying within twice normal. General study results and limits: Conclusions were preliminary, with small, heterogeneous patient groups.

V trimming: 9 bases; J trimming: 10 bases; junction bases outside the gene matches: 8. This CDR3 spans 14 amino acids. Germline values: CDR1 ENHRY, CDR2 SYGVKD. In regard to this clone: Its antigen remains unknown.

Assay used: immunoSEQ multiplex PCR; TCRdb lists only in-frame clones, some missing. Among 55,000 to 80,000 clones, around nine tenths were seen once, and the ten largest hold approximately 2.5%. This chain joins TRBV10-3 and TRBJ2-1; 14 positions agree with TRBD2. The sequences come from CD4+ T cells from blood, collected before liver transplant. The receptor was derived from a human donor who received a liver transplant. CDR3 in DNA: TGTGCCATACGGGGACTAGCGGGAGTCGGGGAGCAGTTCTTC. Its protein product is CAIRGLAGVGEQFF.